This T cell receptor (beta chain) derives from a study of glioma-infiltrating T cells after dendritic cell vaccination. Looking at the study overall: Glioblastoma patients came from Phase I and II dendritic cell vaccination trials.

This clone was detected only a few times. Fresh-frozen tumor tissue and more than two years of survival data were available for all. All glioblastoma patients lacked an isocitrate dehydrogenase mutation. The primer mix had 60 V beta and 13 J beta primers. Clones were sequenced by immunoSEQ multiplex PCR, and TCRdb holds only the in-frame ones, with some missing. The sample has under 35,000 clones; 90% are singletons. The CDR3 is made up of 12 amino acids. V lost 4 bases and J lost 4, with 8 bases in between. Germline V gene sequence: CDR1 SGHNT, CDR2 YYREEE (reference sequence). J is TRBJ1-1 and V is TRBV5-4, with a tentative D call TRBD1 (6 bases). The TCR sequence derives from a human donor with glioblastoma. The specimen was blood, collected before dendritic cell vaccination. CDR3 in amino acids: CASSPGATEAFF. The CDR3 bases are TGTGCCAGCAGCCCAGGGGCCACTGAAGCTTTCTTT.